The 13 T cell receptor beta chains below all came from one sample that was sequenced in a study of blood T cells in healthy people across ages (dated by TCRdb to 2015 to 2017). The protocol used for the library was 5' RACE. The data were produced on an Illumina HiSeq 2500. A second PCR of roughly 6 to 11 cycles was run with a J-beta primer mix and a sample-barcoded 5' primer. TCRdb took the public reads, trimmed them with fastp at Q25, ran MiXCR for clone calling and kept in-frame beta chains. Entries are consolidated by CDR3 protein sequence, retaining the most common genes and DNA. In all, the sample holds about 1.6 million distinct CDR3 sequences, and around 35% of those were seen once. 11% of the sample rests with the top ten. Sequenced input: blood. The receptors shown here come from a woman in her 30s in good health.

This clonotype was seen a few times. The chain has TRBV27 and TRBJ1-6, with 10 nucleotides matching TRBD1. This CDR3 spans 16 amino acids. Germline CDR1 reads MNHEY; CDR2 reads SMNVEV (reference sequence). Losses at the gene ends were 5 bases for V and 7 bases for J; bases not matched to a gene: 8. CDR3 amino acids: CASSQGTGAPNSPLHF. For the CDR3, the DNA is TGTGCCAGCAGTCAGGGGACAGGGGCGCCAAATTCACCCCTCCACTTT.

As concerns this clonotype: An end of the junction differs from the germline gene, which may be a read error. V is TRBV6-1 and J is TRBJ1-1, with D unclear. Per the germline V gene, CDR1 is MNHNS and CDR2 is SASEGT. The CDR3 length is 13 residues. CDR3 in amino acids: CGSSDTGNTEAFF. CDR3 in DNA: TGTGGCAGCAGTGATACGGGTAACACTGAAGCTTTCTTT.

This clonotype has a handful of counts. V is TRBV20-1 and J is TRBJ1-6, with D tentatively TRBD1 (5 bases). Germline CDR1 DFQATT, CDR2 SNEGSKA (reference sequence). Trimming pared 1 base from V and 10 bases from J, leaving 14 bases between. The CDR3 runs to 14 residues. The CDR3 coding sequence is TGCAGTGCTAGAGGGGGGACCCTACCCTCACCCCTCCACTTT. This translates into CSARGGTLPSPLHF.

This clonotype was seen a few times. CDR3 bases: TGTGCCAGCAGCGCACCTAACCGGGATGGCTACACCTTC. Protein sequence: CASSAPNRDGYTF. The genes are TRBV11-2 and TRBJ1-2; D not resolved. Trimming removed 5 bases at V and 6 bases at J, with 13 bases between. In germline, CDR1 is SGHAT, CDR2 FQNNGV. This CDR3 is 13 amino acids long.

This clonotype was counted a few times. The chain joins TRBV6-5 to TRBJ1-2, with 7 bases fitting TRBD1. Germline values: CDR1 MNHEY, CDR2 SVGAGI. The trim removed 0 bases at V and 5 bases at J, leaving 3 bases unmatched. The CDR3 is made up of 14 amino acids. As DNA, the CDR3 is TGTGCCAGCAGTTACTCGGGACAGCAATATGGCTACACCTTC. Its translation: CASSYSGQQYGYTF.

This clonotype was seen more than once but under ten times. The junction shows a germline mismatch at one end, possibly a read error. The rearrangement links TRBV25-1 to TRBJ2-7, with D perhaps TRBD1 or TRBD2 (6 bases each). The CDR3 spans 17 residues. CDR1 and CDR2 from the germline V gene are MGHDK and SYGVNS. CDR3 residues: CARSEATGAGRPYEQYF. CDR3 DNA: TGTGCCCGCAGCGAGGCGACGGGGGCGGGACGGCCCTACGAGCAGTACTTC.

The chain recombines TRBV24-1 with TRBJ2-3; 12 bases map to TRBD2. The CDR3 contains 15 residues. Germline loops: CDR1 KGHDR, CDR2 SFDVKD. Unmatched junction bases numbered 7, after V lost 5 bases and J lost 8 bases. CDR3 nucleotides: TGTGCCACCAGTGCCCTAGCGGGAGGGCCAGGTACGCAGTATTTT. It codes for CATSALAGGPGTQYF.

V usage is TRBV9 and J usage is TRBJ2-7, with TRBD1 identical over 9 bases. The CDR3 is 16 residues long. Germline loops: CDR1 SGDLS, CDR2 YYNGEE. V lost 0 bases to trimming and J lost 4 bases; unmatched junction nucleotides: 8. The DNA of the CDR3 is TGTGCCAGCAGCGTAGACGCCGGGACAGGGCTTTACGAGCAGTACTTC. Protein sequence: CASSVDAGTGLYEQYF.

The rearrangement links TRBV25-1 to TRBJ1-2, with 8 bases fitting TRBD1. With V trimmed by 5 bases and J by 3 bases, 5 bases remained unmatched. Germline V gene lookup returns CDR1 MGHDK and CDR2 SYGVNS. This CDR3 has 14 amino acids. The CDR3 sequence: CASSWTGSDYGYTF. As DNA, the CDR3 is TGTGCCAGCAGTTGGACAGGGTCGGACTATGGCTACACCTTC.

Only a few counts were recorded for this clonotype. The rearrangement links TRBV5-6 to TRBJ2-7, with 13 positions matching TRBD2. Near its end, the DNA agrees better with TRBJ2-5, so the J call may be wrong. There are 16 residues in the CDR3. Germline lookup yields CDR1 SGHDT and CDR2 YYEEEE. CDR3 DNA: TGTGCCAGCAGCGGGGGGACTAGCGGGGACCAAGAGACCCAGTACTTC. Translation: CASSGGTSGDQETQYF.

Many counts were recorded for this clonotype. The chain has TRBV27 and TRBJ2-3; D is unclear. V was pared by 8 bases and J by 6 bases, with 12 bases between. Germline lookup yields CDR1 MNHEY and CDR2 SMNVEV (reference sequence). The CDR3 extends over 12 amino acids. CDR3 in DNA: TGTGCCAGCGGACCCCTAGGGGATACGCAGTATTTT. This sequence encodes CASGPLGDTQYF.

This clonotype has at least ten counts. The V call is TRBV6-5, the J call TRBJ2-5; perhaps TRBD2 as D (5 bases). Per the germline V gene, CDR1 is MNHEY and CDR2 is SVGAGI. The CDR3 is 14 residues long. V was clipped by 1 base and J by 5 bases, with 11 bases between them. The chain's CDR3 is CASSYWAGGETQYF. The CDR3 DNA is TGTGCCAGCAGTTACTGGGCTGGCGGGGAGACCCAGTACTTC.

This clonotype occurred a few times. The V call is TRBV12-3 or TRBV12-4, the J call TRBJ2-1, with 8 bases identical to TRBD2. The V gene end was trimmed by 3 bases and the J gene end by 4 bases; junction bases not matched to a gene: 11. This CDR3 has 17 residues. CDR3 nucleotide sequence: TGTGCCAGCAGTTTCGTCCCTGGACTAGCCGCATACAATGAGCAGTTCTTC. This translates into CASSFVPGLAAYNEQFF.